The text below deals with one T cell receptor (beta chain). Its antigen is undetermined. The PCR used 60 Vbeta and 13 Jbeta primers. Profiled with immunoSEQ multiplex PCR; TCRdb holds only in-frame clones, not every one. This repertoire shows 85,000 to 100,000 clones, 75% to 85% found once; its top ten account for about 3.6%. This sample is part of a study of cytomegalovirus exposure and HLA in healthy donors. Study-level information: An early release of data contained roughly 90 million unique TCRs, which came from HLA-typed donors.

Germline V gives CDR1 LGHNA, CDR2 YSLEER. J lost 3 bases, V lost 1 base, and 4 bases had no gene match. The CDR3 covers 15 residues. Study-level findings and limits: Earlier analysis found most TCR beta V segments productive about 90% or about 30% of the time. It was shown in a later analysis that HLA-associated TCR beta chains were more clonally expanded than other, equally common chains.

The chain uses TRBV4-3 and TRBJ1-2, with 8 bases identical to TRBD1. Sequencing was carried out using PBMCs. The receptor comes from a male donor in good health and CMV-seropositive. CDR3 amino acids: CASSQVGGQDYGYTF. The CDR3 region has the DNA TGCGCCAGCAGCCAAGTTGGGGGACAGGACTATGGCTACACCTTC.